A single sample is the source of the 23 T cell receptor beta chains below, sequenced in a study of T cell responses to AZD1222 COVID-19 vaccine. TCRdb's table, derived via immunoSEQ multiplex PCR, lists solely in-frame clones and lacks some. The table shows about 160,000 clones, with more than 75% occurring only once. The sample consisted of peripheral blood, taken 28 days after the second AZD1222 dose. These receptors originate from an adult who received the AZD1222 COVID-19 vaccine.

The chain links TRBV4-3 to TRBJ1-4; D is ambiguous. The CDR3 has 15 amino acids. V gave up 4 bases and J gave up 4 bases, with 13 bases separating them. Germline V CDR1 and CDR2: LGHNA, YSLEER. Written as DNA, the CDR3 is TGCGCCAGCAGCCTTGATTGGACTAATAATGAAAAACTGTTTTTT. Protein product: CASSLDWTNNEKLFF.

The V call is TRBV28, the J call TRBJ1-2; D is unclear. With 3 bases removed from V and 8 bases from J, the gap between germline ends came to 16 bases. Germline-derived CDR1 and CDR2 are MDHEN and SYDVKM. The CDR3 length is 14 residues. CDR3 coding DNA: TGTGCCAGCAGTTTTTATATTGGGGTGAGGGGCTACACCTTC. Translating it yields CASSFYIGVRGYTF.

This chain uses TRBV28 with TRBJ2-7; no reliable D call. The germline V and J ends were trimmed by 2 bases and 3 bases, with 8 bases remaining between them. CDR1 MDHEN and CDR2 SYDVKM come from the germline V gene. CDR3 size: 13 residues. The CDR3 reads CASSLGVVYEQYF. Here the CDR3 DNA reads TGTGCCAGCAGTTTAGGTGTAGTCTACGAGCAGTACTTC.

This clone has a handful of counts. CDR3 protein: CASSLRGQTSRQYF. In DNA form, the CDR3 reads TGTGCCAGCAGCTTGAGGGGCCAGACATCTCGACAATACTTC. This chain uses TRBV5-6 with TRBJ2-7; weak D call: TRBD1 (5 bases). CDR3 length: 14 amino acids. Germline-derived CDR1 and CDR2 are SGHDT and YYEEEE. Between the trimmed V and J ends, which lost 1 base and 13 bases, there was a span of 21 bases.

This clone was seen only a few times. This chain connects TRBV19 to TRBJ1-1, with D tentatively TRBD1 (6 bases). Trimming removed 0 bases from V and 2 bases from J, with 7 bases in between. Per the germline V gene, CDR1 is LNHDA and CDR2 is SQIVND (reference sequence). This CDR3 spans 14 amino acids. CDR3 in amino acids: CASSIEGGNTEAFF. For the CDR3, the DNA is TGTGCCAGTAGTATAGAGGGGGGCAACACTGAAGCTTTCTTT.

The chain joins TRBV7-2 to TRBJ2-7; 8 bases agree with TRBD2. CDR1 and CDR2 (germline): SGHTA, FQGNSA. J was trimmed by 7 bases and V by 4 bases; bases with no gene match: 9. The CDR3 has 14 residues. The CDR3 DNA reads as TGTGCCAGCAGCTGGGGGACTAGGCTAATTGAGCAGTACTTC. It translates to CASSWGTRLIEQYF.

V usage is TRBV6-5 and J usage is TRBJ1-6; maybe TRBD1 (5 bases). Trimming removed 8 bases at V and 6 bases at J, with 11 bases between. The CDR3 has 13 residues. Germline V lookup: CDR1 MNHEY, CDR2 SVGAGI. The CDR3 bases are TGTGCCAGCCATCGGGGGTTTAATTCACCCCTCCACTTT. Translated: CASHRGFNSPLHF.

This clone was observed a single time. CDR3 loop: CASSNLGGSYNEQFF. The CDR3 nucleotides are TGTGCCAGCAGTAACCTGGGGGGCTCCTACAATGAGCAGTTCTTC. The chain joins TRBV9 to TRBJ2-1; TRBD2 might be the D (6 bases). The V end lost 5 bases, the J end lost 0 bases, and 12 bases lay between the germline ends. The length of the CDR3 is 15 residues. Germline V gene lookup returns CDR1 SGDLS and CDR2 YYNGEE. The variable domain in full, with the rest retrieved from reference TRBV9 and TRBJ2-1, is DSGVTQTPKHLITATGQRVTLRCSPRSGDLSVYWYQQSLDQGLQFLIQYYNGEERAKGNILERFSAQQFPDLHSELNLSSLELGDSALYFCASSNLGGSYNEQFFGPGTRLTVL.

The J gene is TRBJ1-4, the V gene TRBV5-1; TRBD1 is a possible D gene (6 bases). Deletions cut 3 bases from V and 0 bases from J, with 12 bases between. The CDR3 has 16 residues. The germline CDR1 and CDR2 sequences are SGHRS and YFSETQ. The CDR3 nucleotides read TGCGCCAGCAGCTCCGGACAGAGAGCAACTAATGAAAAACTGTTTTTT. This codes for CASSSGQRATNEKLFF. Full variable domain (outside the CDR3, taken from reference TRBV5-1 and TRBJ1-4): KAGVTQTPRYLIKTRGQQVTLSCSPISGHRSVSWYQQTPGQGLQFLFEYFSETQRNKGNFPGRFSGRQFSNSRSEMNVSTLELGDSALYLCASSSGQRATNEKLFFGSGTQLSVL.

The rearrangement uses TRBV6-5 and TRBJ1-1; D uncertain. V gave up 5 bases and J gave up 2 bases, with 12 bases separating them. Germline loops: CDR1 MNHEY, CDR2 SVGAGI. The CDR3 runs to 14 residues. The CDR3, as DNA: TGTGCCAGCAGTCTTCGCCAGGTAAACACTGAAGCTTTCTTT. It codes for CASSLRQVNTEAFF.

The chain has TRBV3-1 (or the pseudogene TRBV3-2) and TRBJ1-6, with TRBD1 as a possible D gene (5 bases). Germline CDR1 is LGHDT and CDR2 is YNNKEL (reference sequence). Deletions cut 4 bases from V and 12 bases from J, with 13 bases between. The CDR3 consists of 13 residues. The CDR3 sequence is CASSLGHPGPLHF. The DNA of the CDR3 is TGTGCCAGCAGCCTCGGACATCCCGGACCCCTCCACTTT.

The chain carries TRBV30 and TRBJ1-2; no definite D call. The CDR3 covers 13 residues. Germline-derived CDR1 and CDR2 are GTSNPN and SVGIG (reference sequence). V was pared by 1 base and J by 0 bases, with 6 bases between. CDR3 residues: CAWSARTNYGYTF. CDR3 coding DNA: TGTGCCTGGAGTGCCAGAACTAACTATGGCTACACCTTC.

Comment on this clone: In the same sample, other DNA sequences code for this CDR3. The rearrangement links TRBV9 to TRBJ1-5; D call uncertain. CDR1 and CDR2 (germline): SGDLS, YYNGEE. Trimming took 2 bases from V and 2 from J, leaving 2 bases between them. The CDR3 has 12 amino acids. In nucleotides, the CDR3 is TGTGCCAGCAGCGTTGGCAATCAGCCCCAGCATTTT. Translated, it gives CASSVGNQPQHF. Full variable domain (missing parts from reference TRBV9 and TRBJ1-5): DSGVTQTPKHLITATGQRVTLRCSPRSGDLSVYWYQQSLDQGLQFLIQYYNGEERAKGNILERFSAQQFPDLHSELNLSSLELGDSALYFCASSVGNQPQHFGDGTRLSIL.

This rearrangement joins TRBV30 to TRBJ1-2, with a weak D call TRBD1 (5 bases). V was clipped by 3 bases and J by 8 bases, with 16 bases between them. Germline loops: CDR1 GTSNPN, CDR2 SVGIG (reference sequence). This CDR3 has 13 amino acids. CDR3 sequence (DNA): TGTGCCTGGAGAGACCCGGGGGATTACGGCTACACCTTC. Protein product: CAWRDPGDYGYTF.

V gene TRBV5-1 combines with J gene TRBJ2-1; 11 bases are a match to TRBD1. The V and J ends lost 5 bases and 3 bases, in that order; junction bases with no gene match: 4. Germline V gene lookup returns CDR1 SGHRS and CDR2 YFSETQ. This CDR3 spans 15 amino acids. The CDR3 bases are TGCGCCAGCAGGGGACAGGGGGAGGGCTACAATGAGCAGTTCTTC. It encodes CASRGQGEGYNEQFF. Complete variable domain (other parts from reference TRBV5-1 and TRBJ2-1): KAGVTQTPRYLIKTRGQQVTLSCSPISGHRSVSWYQQTPGQGLQFLFEYFSETQRNKGNFPGRFSGRQFSNSRSEMNVSTLELGDSALYLCASRGQGEGYNEQFFGPGTRLTVL.

CDR3 sequence reads: CASSYVAGTTDTQYF. CDR3 bases: TGTGCCAGCAGTTACGTGGCAGGGACCACAGATACGCAGTATTTT. J is TRBJ2-3 and V is TRBV6-5, with D perhaps TRBD1 or TRBD2 (5 bases each). The CDR3 is made up of 15 amino acids. V shed 2 bases and J shed 2 bases, with 11 bases lying between them. From germline, CDR1 is MNHEY and CDR2 SVGAGI.

The chain is built from TRBV6-5 and TRBJ1-2, with a weak D call TRBD1 (6 bases). The CDR3 is made up of 16 amino acids. V lost 2 bases, J lost 8 bases, and 21 bases lay in between. CDR1 MNHEY and CDR2 SVGAGI come from the germline V gene. The CDR3 coding sequence is TGTGCCAGCAGTTACAACCCAGGGGTTGAAGGTCGGGGCTACACCTTC. Translation gives CASSYNPGVEGRGYTF.

This clone showed up just a few times. The chain combines TRBV5-1 with TRBJ1-5; D is ambiguous. Trimming left V 0 bases short and J 6 bases short, with 10 bases between. CDR1 is SGHRS and CDR2 is YFSETQ in the germline V gene. This CDR3 has 14 amino acids. CDR3 coding DNA: TGCGCCAGCAGCTTGGGGGGAGGAGGTCAGCCCCAGCATTTT. Protein sequence: CASSLGGGGQPQHF.

This clone was picked up a small number of times. The gene calls are TRBV27 and TRBJ1-1, with D possibly being TRBD1 (5 bases). The CDR3 has 15 residues. With 4 bases removed from V and 4 bases from J, the gap between germline ends came to 16 bases. Germline CDR1 is MNHEY and CDR2 is SMNVEV (reference sequence). The CDR3 DNA reads as TGTGCCAGCAGTTGGGGGGACCGGCTGGGCACTGAAGCTTTCTTT. Encoded protein: CASSWGDRLGTEAFF.

The V call is TRBV3-1 (or the pseudogene TRBV3-2), the J call TRBJ1-3; 10 bases are shared with TRBD1. Looked up from germline, CDR1 is LGHDT and CDR2 is YNNKEL (reference sequence). This CDR3 contains 16 residues. The junction had 8 bases not matched to a gene; V was cut back by 5 bases and J by 4 bases. CDR3 loop: CASSNDRGLQGNTIYF. The CDR3 DNA is TGTGCCAGCAGCAACGACAGGGGGCTACAGGGAAACACCATATATTTT.

V usage is TRBV6-5 and J usage is TRBJ1-5; D gene ambiguous. Between the trimmed V and J ends, which lost 0 bases and 1 base, there was a span of 7 bases. Germline V gene lookup returns CDR1 MNHEY and CDR2 SVGAGI. CDR3 length: 15 amino acids. The CDR3 reads CASSYSRYSNQPQHF. The CDR3 DNA follows: TGTGCCAGCAGTTACTCGAGGTACAGCAATCAGCCCCAGCATTTT.

In DNA form, the CDR3 reads TGTGCCAGCTCTCCGACAGGGGATGGATCACCCCTCCACTTT. This sequence encodes CASSPTGDGSPLHF. The chain combines TRBV18 with TRBJ1-6; TRBD1 aligns across 8 bases. V was pared by 6 bases and J by 10 bases, with 8 bases of the junction left unmatched. The germline gives CDR1 KGHSH, CDR2 LQKENI. The CDR3 loop spans 14 amino acids. Based on the CDR3 plus reference TRBV18 and TRBJ1-6, the full variable domain is NAGVMQNPRHLVRRRGQEARLRCSPMKGHSHVYWYRQLPEEGLKFMVYLQKENIIDESGMPKERFSAEFPKEGPSILRIQQVVRGDSAAYFCASSPTGDGSPLHFGNGTRLTVT.

The genes are TRBV2 and TRBJ2-5; no definite D call. The length of the CDR3 is 12 residues. The germline V gene has CDR1 SNHLY and CDR2 FYNNEI. With 9 bases removed from V and 5 bases from J, the gap between germline ends came to 13 bases. CDR3: CARGNLGETQYF. CDR3 in DNA: TGTGCCAGAGGGAACCTAGGGGAGACCCAGTACTTC.